This passage covers 30 T cell receptor beta chains from one sample sequenced in a study of T cell responses to AZD1222 COVID-19 vaccine. Clones were read by immunoSEQ multiplex PCR, and TCRdb kept only the in-frame ones, dropping some. The sample holds tens of thousands of clones, roughly 90% seen once. The sample in question was peripheral blood, obtained 28 days after the second AZD1222 dose. The origin of the receptors is an adult who received the AZD1222 COVID-19 vaccine.

The gene calls are TRBV6-5 and TRBJ2-1; D tentatively reads TRBD1 or TRBD2 (5 bases each). Germline V gives CDR1 MNHEY, CDR2 SVGAGI. V was trimmed by 6 bases and J by 4 bases, leaving 10 bases between them. CDR3 length: 13 residues. The CDR3 DNA reads TGTGCCAGCAGGACCGGGGCTTACAATGAGCAGTTCTTC. Its protein is CASRTGAYNEQFF.

The rearrangement joins TRBV28 to TRBJ2-7; TRBD2 matches 9 bases. Germline trimming cut 8 bases from V and 7 bases from J; bases unmatched to any gene: 18. The CDR3 runs to 16 residues. Per germline, CDR1 MDHEN and CDR2 SYDVKM. This chain's CDR3 is CASGGGQAGGLGEQYF. The CDR3 DNA is TGTGCCAGCGGCGGGGGCCAGGCGGGAGGGCTTGGGGAGCAGTACTTC.

The V and J genes are TRBV3-1 (or the pseudogene TRBV3-2) and TRBJ1-5; D call uncertain. The length of the CDR3 is 17 residues. Germline V CDR1 and CDR2: LGHDT, YNNKEL (reference sequence). The V end lost 1 base, the J end lost 5 bases, and 18 bases lay between the germline ends. Here the CDR3 reads CASSQGLPGSGYQPQHF. Written as DNA, the CDR3 is TGTGCCAGCAGCCAAGGGCTCCCGGGTTCGGGCTATCAGCCCCAGCATTTT.

The gene calls are TRBV11-2 and TRBJ1-6; no clear D gene. V was cut by 2 bases and J by 3 bases, with 2 bases left in between. The CDR3 is 13 amino acids. Germline lookup yields CDR1 SGHAT and CDR2 FQNNGV. The DNA of the CDR3 is TGTGCCAGCAGCTTAAACTATAATTCACCCCTCCACTTT. Protein sequence: CASSLNYNSPLHF.

The CDR3 DNA sequence: TGTGCCAGCAGCTTGCGAAGCGGGAGTGGGGGCCTGGAGACCCAGTACTTC. Its protein is CASSLRSGSGGLETQYF. V and J are TRBV5-6 and TRBJ2-5; 8 nucleotides align to TRBD2. Germline-derived CDR1 and CDR2 are SGHDT and YYEEEE. Trimming cost V 1 base and J 5 bases; bases outside gene matches: 13. The CDR3 contains 17 residues.

Only one count was recorded for this clone. The V call is TRBV5-1, the J call TRBJ2-1, with unresolved D. The V and J ends lost 0 bases and 7 bases respectively, with 17 bases between them. The CDR3 length is 16 residues. Germline V gene lookup returns CDR1 SGHRS and CDR2 YFSETQ. The CDR3 DNA sequence: TGCGCCAGCAGCTTGGAATTAGGCGGTTGGGGAAATGAGCAGTTCTTC. Translated, it gives CASSLELGGWGNEQFF. Full variable domain (remainder filled in from reference TRBV5-1 and TRBJ2-1): KAGVTQTPRYLIKTRGQQVTLSCSPISGHRSVSWYQQTPGQGLQFLFEYFSETQRNKGNFPGRFSGRQFSNSRSEMNVSTLELGDSALYLCASSLELGGWGNEQFFGPGTRLTVL.

This clone has more than one count but fewer than ten. The V and J genes are TRBV2 and TRBJ2-7; tentative D call: TRBD1 (5 bases). This CDR3 is built from 12 residues. In germline, CDR1 is SNHLY, CDR2 FYNNEI. Trimming stripped 6 bases from V and 2 bases from J, with 8 bases between. In DNA, the CDR3 is TGTGCCAGCAGGGCCAGGGCCTACGAGCAGTACTTC. Protein product: CASRARAYEQYF.

CDR3 coding DNA: TGTGCCAGTTCTTCGCGGGGTGGTTTGGGTCAGCCCCAGCATTTT. Its translation: CASSSRGGLGQPQHF. The chain recombines TRBV19 with TRBJ1-5; D not certain. Germline V gene lookup returns CDR1 LNHDA and CDR2 SQIVND (reference sequence). The CDR3 sequence is 15 residues long. The germline V and J ends were trimmed by 8 bases and 6 bases, with 20 bases remaining between them. The variable domain in full, completed from reference TRBV19 and TRBJ1-5, reads DGGITQSPKYLFRKEGQNVTLSCEQNLNHDAMYWYRQDPGQGLRLIYYSQIVNDFQKGDIAEGYSVSREKKESFPLTVTSAQKNPTAFYLCASSSRGGLGQPQHFGDGTRLSIL.

The genes are TRBV6-5 and TRBJ1-1, with 7 bases fitting TRBD1. CDR3 size: 14 residues. The J segment lost 0 bases and the V segment lost 5 bases, leaving 3 bases of the junction unmatched. Germline V gives CDR1 MNHEY, CDR2 SVGAGI. CDR3 loop: CASSPQGLNTEAFF. The CDR3 nucleotides read TGTGCCAGCAGTCCACAGGGGCTGAACACTGAAGCTTTCTTT.

This chain connects TRBV6-2 or TRBV6-3 to TRBJ1-2, with 7 positions matching TRBD1. Losses at the gene ends were 4 bases for V and 8 bases for J; bases not matched to a gene: 13. The CDR3 extends over 15 amino acids. CDR1 and CDR2 from the germline V gene are MNHEY and SVGEGT. The CDR3: CASSSYWDSQSGYTF. The CDR3 nucleotides read TGTGCCAGCAGTTCTTATTGGGACAGTCAATCCGGCTACACCTTC.

The chain uses TRBV14 and TRBJ2-7; 7 bases agree with TRBD1. CDR3 length: 14 residues. Germline V gene data show CDR1 as SGHDN and CDR2 as FVKESK. With V trimmed by 1 base and J by 6 bases, 6 bases remained unmatched. CDR3 bases: TGTGCCAGCAGCCAAGGCCACAGGGGACCCGAGCAGTACTTC. It yields the protein CASSQGHRGPEQYF.

V is TRBV6-1 and J is TRBJ1-5; D gene ambiguous. The CDR3 totals 15 residues. V lost 3 bases and J 1 base, leaving 10 bases between the germline ends. Per germline, CDR1 MNHNS and CDR2 SASEGT. This CDR3 is CASSENSWSNQPQHF. DNA of the CDR3: TGTGCCAGCAGTGAGAACAGTTGGAGCAATCAGCCCCAGCATTTT.

This clone was observed a single time. The gene calls are TRBV11-3 and TRBJ1-5, with D possibly being TRBD1 (5 bases). The CDR3 spans 17 residues. Trimming took off 7 bases at V and 0 bases at J, with 19 bases between the two ends. CDR1 is SGHNT and CDR2 is YENEEA in the germline V gene. The CDR3: CASIVRDANYSNQPQHF. CDR3 sequence (DNA): TGTGCCAGCATCGTGCGGGACGCCAATTATAGCAATCAGCCCCAGCATTTT.

The chain couples TRBV5-6 to TRBJ2-7; 8 bases agree with TRBD1. V lost 4 bases, J lost 2 bases, and 8 bases stayed unmatched. The germline V gene encodes CDR1 SGHDT and CDR2 YYEEEE. This CDR3 comprises 15 residues. CDR3 nucleotides: TGTGCCAGCAGCGCCGGGACAGGTTTTGCCTACGAGCAGTACTTC. Translated, it gives CASSAGTGFAYEQYF. Full variable domain (missing parts from reference TRBV5-6 and TRBJ2-7): DAGVTQSPTHLIKTRGQQVTLRCSPKSGHDTVSWYQQALGQGPQFIFQYYEEEERQRGNFPDRFSGHQFPNYSSELNVNALLLGDSALYLCASSAGTGFAYEQYFGPGTRLTVT.

The chain links TRBV3-1 (or the pseudogene TRBV3-2) to TRBJ2-5; 7 bases match TRBD2. This CDR3 spans 14 amino acids. The junction had 7 bases not matched to a gene; V was cut back by 4 bases and J by 5 bases. The V gene's germline CDR1 is LGHDT and CDR2 YNNKEL (reference sequence). The CDR3 bases are TGTGCCAGCAGCCCCAGCGGGGCGGGCGAGACCCAGTACTTC. It translates to CASSPSGAGETQYF.

This clone showed up just once. The rearrangement uses TRBV7-2 and TRBJ2-7; D could derive from TRBD1 or TRBD2 (5 bases each). The germline V gene encodes CDR1 SGHTA and CDR2 FQGNSA. This CDR3 region has 13 residues. Trimming left V 5 bases short and J 3 bases short, with 11 bases between. CDR3 sequence: CASSMGRSYEQYF. CDR3 in DNA: TGTGCCAGCAGCATGGGACGGAGCTACGAGCAGTACTTC.

This clone was counted a single time. Here the CDR3 DNA reads TGTGCCAGCAGCTTCTTTAGGGTAGGTGGCTACACCTTC. This translates into CASSFFRVGGYTF. This chain joins TRBV5-6 and TRBJ1-2; D remains unclear. The CDR3 is 13 amino acids. The germline V gene encodes CDR1 SGHDT and CDR2 YYEEEE. V lost 2 bases and J lost 7, with 12 bases in between.

The chain carries TRBV20-1 and TRBJ2-1; D gene unclear. The V and J ends lost 3 bases and 2 bases respectively, with 17 bases between them. This CDR3 region has 16 residues. Germline loops: CDR1 DFQATT, CDR2 SNEGSKA (reference sequence). The CDR3 loop reads CSASRYLLGTYNEQFF. In nucleotides, the CDR3 is TGCAGTGCTAGTCGATACTTGCTGGGTACCTACAATGAGCAGTTCTTC.

The chain uses TRBV9 and TRBJ1-1, with D perhaps TRBD1 (6 bases). The V and J ends lost 4 bases and 7 bases respectively, with 14 bases between them. The CDR3 contains 13 residues. Germline values: CDR1 SGDLS, CDR2 YYNGEE. CDR3 bases: TGTGCCAGCAGCCCAGTGGACAGCAGTGAAGCTTTCTTT. Its translation is CASSPVDSSEAFF.

The CDR3: CASSQVGSSYGYTF. The DNA of the CDR3 is TGCGCCAGCAGCCAAGTGGGTTCTTCCTATGGCTACACCTTC. The gene calls are TRBV4-1 and TRBJ1-2; D gene ambiguous. There are 14 residues in the CDR3. The germline V and J ends were trimmed by 1 base and 4 bases, with 10 bases remaining between them. The germline V gene has CDR1 MGHRA and CDR2 YSYEKL.

V usage is TRBV5-1 and J usage is TRBJ1-2; 9 bases are a match to TRBD1. Germline assignment: CDR1 SGHRS and CDR2 YFSETQ. With 4 bases clipped from V and 7 bases from J, the junction kept 17 bases outside the gene matches. This CDR3 spans 17 amino acids. The CDR3 DNA is TGCGCCAGCAGCCAATCAAACACTAACAGGGGGCTCTCTGGCTACACCTTC. Its translation: CASSQSNTNRGLSGYTF.

CDR3 region: CAWSSSGRISTDTQYF. In nucleotides, the CDR3 is TGTGCCTGGAGTTCTAGCGGGAGGATAAGCACAGATACGCAGTATTTT. This rearrangement joins TRBV30 to TRBJ2-3, with TRBD2 matching over 11 bases. The CDR3 consists of 16 residues. CDR1 is GTSNPN and CDR2 is SVGIG in the germline V gene (reference sequence). V trimming: 2 bases; J trimming: 0 bases; junction bases outside the gene matches: 4.

J is TRBJ2-2 and V is TRBV24-1, with no clear D. This CDR3 comprises 12 residues. V gave up 6 bases and J gave up 3 bases, with 4 bases separating them. Germline V CDR1 and CDR2: KGHDR, SFDVKD. CDR3 protein: CATSWHTGELFF. Written as DNA, the CDR3 is TGTGCCACCAGTTGGCACACCGGGGAGCTGTTTTTT.

The genes are TRBV2 and TRBJ2-3; TRBD1 matches 8 bases. The length of the CDR3 is 18 residues. V lost 6 bases to trimming and J lost 2 bases; unmatched junction nucleotides: 16. Germline V gene sequence: CDR1 SNHLY, CDR2 FYNNEI. CDR3 DNA sequence: TGTGCCAGCAGGGACAGGGCAACCAGACAACTGTACACAGATACGCAGTATTTT. Encoded protein: CASRDRATRQLYTDTQYF. Supplemented by reference TRBV2 and TRBJ2-3, the full variable domain reads EPEVTQTPSHQVTQMGQEVILRCVPISNHLYFYWYRQILGQKVEFLVSFYNNEISEKSEIFDDQFSVERPDGSNFTLKIRSTKLEDSAMYFCASRDRATRQLYTDTQYFGPGTRLTVL.

The rearrangement joins TRBV6-5 to TRBJ2-3; TRBD1 agrees at 10 bases. Per germline, CDR1 MNHEY and CDR2 SVGAGI. V dropped 10 bases and J dropped 4; count of bases not matched to a gene: 5. The CDR3 spans 13 residues. The CDR3 DNA is TGTGCCACGACAGGGGGCGCGGCAGATACGCAGTATTTT. Its protein is CATTGGAADTQYF.

J is TRBJ2-3 and V is TRBV5-1; 7 bases line up with TRBD1. The junction had 8 bases not matched to a gene; V was cut back by 1 base and J by 6 bases. Germline V CDR1 and CDR2: SGHRS, YFSETQ. The length of the CDR3 is 15 residues. This chain's CDR3 is CASSLSYRGTDTQYF. CDR3 bases: TGCGCCAGCAGCTTGTCCTACAGGGGAACCGATACGCAGTATTTT.

The rearrangement uses TRBV6-5 and TRBJ2-2; TRBD1 is a possible D gene (5 bases). The CDR3 runs 16 residues. Germline V CDR1 and CDR2: MNHEY, SVGAGI. Trimming left V 3 bases short and J 0 bases short, with 11 bases between. The DNA of the CDR3 is TGTGCCAGCAGTTATCGTCTACAGGCGAACACCGGGGAGCTGTTTTTT. It specifies CASSYRLQANTGELFF.

The rearrangement joins TRBV6-2 or TRBV6-3 to TRBJ2-1; D call uncertain. Germline CDR1 MNHEY, CDR2 SVGEGT. CDR3 size: 13 residues. With 0 bases removed from V and 3 bases from J, the gap between germline ends came to 3 bases. CDR3 nucleotides: TGTGCCAGCAGTTACTCGGACTACAATGAGCAGTTCTTC. Residues: CASSYSDYNEQFF.

This clone was recorded once. The rearrangement joins TRBV6-5 to TRBJ1-1; D possibly corresponds to TRBD1 (5 bases). The ends were cut back, 0 bases at V and 0 bases at J, with 11 bases in the middle. Germline V gives CDR1 MNHEY, CDR2 SVGAGI. The CDR3 covers 16 residues. As DNA, the CDR3 is TGTGCCAGCAGTTACTCCTCCAGGGTAATGAACACTGAAGCTTTCTTT. Protein product: CASSYSSRVMNTEAFF.

The chain recombines TRBV5-1 with TRBJ2-1, with 8 bases that match TRBD1. Germline V gives CDR1 SGHRS, CDR2 YFSETQ. The CDR3 contains 17 residues. The ends lost 3 bases at V and 7 bases at J; junction bases unmatched: 15. The CDR3: CASSSPRGTTGVNEQFF. The CDR3 DNA reads as TGCGCCAGCAGCTCACCCCGGGGTACGACAGGGGTAAATGAGCAGTTCTTC.